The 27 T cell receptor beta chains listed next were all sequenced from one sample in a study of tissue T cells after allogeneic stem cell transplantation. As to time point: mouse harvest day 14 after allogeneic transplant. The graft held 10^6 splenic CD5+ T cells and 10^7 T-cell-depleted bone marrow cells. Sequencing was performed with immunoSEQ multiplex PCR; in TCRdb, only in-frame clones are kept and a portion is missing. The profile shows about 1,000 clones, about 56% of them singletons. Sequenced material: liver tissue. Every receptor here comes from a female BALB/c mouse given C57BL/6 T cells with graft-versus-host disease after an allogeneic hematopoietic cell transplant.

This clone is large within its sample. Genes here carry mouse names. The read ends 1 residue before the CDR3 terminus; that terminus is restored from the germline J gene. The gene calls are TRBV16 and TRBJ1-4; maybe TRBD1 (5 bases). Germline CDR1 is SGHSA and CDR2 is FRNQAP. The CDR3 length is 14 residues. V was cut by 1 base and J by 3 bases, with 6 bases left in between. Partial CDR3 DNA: TGTGCAAGCAGCTTAGGGGGCGCCAACGAAAGATTATTT. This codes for CASSLGGANERLF. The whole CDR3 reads CASSLGGANERLFF.

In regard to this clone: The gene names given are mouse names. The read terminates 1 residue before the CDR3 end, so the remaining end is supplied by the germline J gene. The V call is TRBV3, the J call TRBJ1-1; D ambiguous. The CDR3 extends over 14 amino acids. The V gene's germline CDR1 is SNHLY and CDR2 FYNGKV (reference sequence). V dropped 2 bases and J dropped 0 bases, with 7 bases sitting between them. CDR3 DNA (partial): TGTGCCAGCAGCTTATTACAAGCAAACACAGAAGTCTTC. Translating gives CASSLLQANTEVF. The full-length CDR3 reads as CASSLLQANTEVFF.

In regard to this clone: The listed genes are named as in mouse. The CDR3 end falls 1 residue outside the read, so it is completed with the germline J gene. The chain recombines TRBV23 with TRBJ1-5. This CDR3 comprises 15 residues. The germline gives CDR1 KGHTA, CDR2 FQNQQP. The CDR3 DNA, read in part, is TGCTCCAGCAGTCAGGGTCCGGGCAACAACCAGGCTCCGCTT. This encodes CSSSQGPGNNQAPL. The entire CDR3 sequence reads CSSSQGPGNNQAPLF. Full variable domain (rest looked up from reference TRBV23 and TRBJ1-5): DAAVTQKPRYLIKMKGQEAEMKCIPEKGHTAVFWYQQKQSKELKFLIYFQNQQPLDQIDMVKERFSAVCPSSSLCSLGIRTCEAEDSALYLCSSSQGPGNNQAPLFGEGTRLSVL.

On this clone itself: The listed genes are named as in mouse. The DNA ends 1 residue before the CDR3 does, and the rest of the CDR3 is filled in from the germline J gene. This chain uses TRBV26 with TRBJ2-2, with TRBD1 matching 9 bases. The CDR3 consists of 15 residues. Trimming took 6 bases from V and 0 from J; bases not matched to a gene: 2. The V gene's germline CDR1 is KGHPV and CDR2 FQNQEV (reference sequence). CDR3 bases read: TGTGCCAGCAGCGGGGACAGGGCAAACACCGGGCAGCTCTAC. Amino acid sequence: CASSGDRANTGQLY. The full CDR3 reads CASSGDRANTGQLYF.

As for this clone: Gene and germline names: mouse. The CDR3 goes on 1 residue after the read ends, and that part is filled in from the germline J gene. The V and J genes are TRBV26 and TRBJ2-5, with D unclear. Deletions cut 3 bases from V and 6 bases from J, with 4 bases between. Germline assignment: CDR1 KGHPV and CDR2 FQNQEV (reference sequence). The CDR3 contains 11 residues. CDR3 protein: CASSLRDTQYF. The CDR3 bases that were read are TGTGCCAGCAGTCTCCGGGACACCCAGTAC.

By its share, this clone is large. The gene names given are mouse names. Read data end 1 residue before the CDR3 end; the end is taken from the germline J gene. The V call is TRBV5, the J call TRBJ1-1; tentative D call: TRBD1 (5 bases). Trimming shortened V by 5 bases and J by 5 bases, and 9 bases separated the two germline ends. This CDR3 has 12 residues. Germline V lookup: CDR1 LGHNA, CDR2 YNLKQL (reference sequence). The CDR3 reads CASSSGQTEVFF. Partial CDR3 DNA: TGTGCCAGCAGCTCCGGACAAACAGAAGTCTTC.

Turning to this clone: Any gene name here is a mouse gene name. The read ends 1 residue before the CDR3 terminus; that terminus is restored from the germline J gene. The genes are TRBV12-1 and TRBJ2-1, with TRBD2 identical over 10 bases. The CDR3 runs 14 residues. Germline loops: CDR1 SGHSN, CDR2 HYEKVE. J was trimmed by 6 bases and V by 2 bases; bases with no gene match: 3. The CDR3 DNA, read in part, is TGTGCCAGCTCTCCCAGGGACTGGGGTGCTGAGCAGTTC. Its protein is CASSPRDWGAEQF. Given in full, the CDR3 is CASSPRDWGAEQFF.

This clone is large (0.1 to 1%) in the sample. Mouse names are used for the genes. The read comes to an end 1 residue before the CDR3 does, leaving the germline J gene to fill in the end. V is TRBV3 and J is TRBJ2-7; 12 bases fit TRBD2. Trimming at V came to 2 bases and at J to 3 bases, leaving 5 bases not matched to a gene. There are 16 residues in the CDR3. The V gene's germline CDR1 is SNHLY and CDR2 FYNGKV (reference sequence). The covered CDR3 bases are TGTGCCAGCAGCTTACTCAGGACTGGGGGGGACTATGAACAGTAC. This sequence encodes CASSLLRTGGDYEQY. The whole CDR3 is CASSLLRTGGDYEQYF.

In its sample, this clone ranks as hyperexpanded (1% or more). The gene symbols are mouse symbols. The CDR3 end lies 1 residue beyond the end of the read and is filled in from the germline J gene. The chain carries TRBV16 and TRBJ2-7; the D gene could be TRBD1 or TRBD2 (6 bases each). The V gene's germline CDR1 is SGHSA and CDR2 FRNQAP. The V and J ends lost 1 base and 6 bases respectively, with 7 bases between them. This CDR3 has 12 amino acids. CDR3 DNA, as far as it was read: TGTGCAAGCAGCTTAGTGGGGGCTGAACAGTAC. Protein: CASSLVGAEQY. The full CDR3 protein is CASSLVGAEQYF.

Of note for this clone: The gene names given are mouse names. CDR3 DNA (partial): TGTGCCAGCAGTCTTAACTGGGGGGGCGCGGGTGCAGAAACGCTGTAT. Residues: CASSLNWGGAGAETLY. The full CDR3 protein reads CASSLNWGGAGAETLYF. The chain has TRBV26 and TRBJ2-3, with TRBD2 matching over 11 bases. Read data end 1 residue before the CDR3 end; the end is taken from the germline J gene. CDR1 and CDR2 (germline): KGHPV, FQNQEV (reference sequence). The CDR3 length is 17 residues. V shed 3 bases, J shed 1 base, and the junction held 6 bases outside the gene matches.

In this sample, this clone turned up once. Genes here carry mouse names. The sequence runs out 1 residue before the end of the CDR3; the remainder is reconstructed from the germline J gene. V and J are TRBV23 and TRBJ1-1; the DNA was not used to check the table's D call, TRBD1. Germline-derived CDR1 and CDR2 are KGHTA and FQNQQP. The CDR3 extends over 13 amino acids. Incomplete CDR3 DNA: TGCTCCAGCAGTCAATCGGAGCAGGGGGAAGTCTTC. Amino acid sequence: CSSSQSEQGEVF. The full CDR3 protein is CSSSQSEQGEVFF.

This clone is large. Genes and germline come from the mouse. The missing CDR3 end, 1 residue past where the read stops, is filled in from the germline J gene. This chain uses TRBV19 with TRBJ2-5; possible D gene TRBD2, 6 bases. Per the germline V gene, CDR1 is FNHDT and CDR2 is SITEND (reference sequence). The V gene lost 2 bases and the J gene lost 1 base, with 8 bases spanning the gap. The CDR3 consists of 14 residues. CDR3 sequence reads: CASSIWGYQDTQYF. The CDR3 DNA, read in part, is TGTGCCAGCAGTATCTGGGGCTACCAAGACACCCAGTAC.

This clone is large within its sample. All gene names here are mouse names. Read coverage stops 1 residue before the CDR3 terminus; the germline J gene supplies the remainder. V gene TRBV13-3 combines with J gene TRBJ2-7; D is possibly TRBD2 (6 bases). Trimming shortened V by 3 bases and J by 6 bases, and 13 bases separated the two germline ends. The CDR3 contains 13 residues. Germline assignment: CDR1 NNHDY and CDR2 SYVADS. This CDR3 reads CASSARGEFEQYF. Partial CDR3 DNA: TGTGCCAGCAGTGCCCGGGGGGAATTTGAACAGTAC.

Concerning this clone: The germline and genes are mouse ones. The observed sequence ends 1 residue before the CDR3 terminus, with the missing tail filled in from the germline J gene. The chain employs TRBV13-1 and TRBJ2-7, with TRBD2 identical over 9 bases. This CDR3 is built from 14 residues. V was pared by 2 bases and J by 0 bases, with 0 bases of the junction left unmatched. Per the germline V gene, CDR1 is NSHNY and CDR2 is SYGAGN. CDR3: CASSEDWGSYEQYF. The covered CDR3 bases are TGTGCCAGCAGTGAGGACTGGGGCTCCTATGAACAGTAC.

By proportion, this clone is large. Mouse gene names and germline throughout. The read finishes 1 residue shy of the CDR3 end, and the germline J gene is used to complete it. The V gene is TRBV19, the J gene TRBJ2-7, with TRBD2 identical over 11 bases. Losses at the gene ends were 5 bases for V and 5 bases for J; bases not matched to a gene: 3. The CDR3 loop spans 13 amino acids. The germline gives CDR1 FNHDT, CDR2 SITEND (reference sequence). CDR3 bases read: TGTGCCAGCAGACTGGGGGGGCGCGATGAACAGTAC. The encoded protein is CASRLGGRDEQY. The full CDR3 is CASRLGGRDEQYF.

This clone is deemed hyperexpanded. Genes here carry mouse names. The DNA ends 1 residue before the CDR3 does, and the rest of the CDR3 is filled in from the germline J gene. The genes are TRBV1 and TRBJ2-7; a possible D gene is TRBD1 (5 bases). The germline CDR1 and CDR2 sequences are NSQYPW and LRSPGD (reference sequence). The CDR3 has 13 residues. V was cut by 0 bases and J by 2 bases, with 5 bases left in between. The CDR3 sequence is CTCSAEDTYEQYF. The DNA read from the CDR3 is TGCACCTGCAGTGCAGAGGACACCTATGAACAGTAC.

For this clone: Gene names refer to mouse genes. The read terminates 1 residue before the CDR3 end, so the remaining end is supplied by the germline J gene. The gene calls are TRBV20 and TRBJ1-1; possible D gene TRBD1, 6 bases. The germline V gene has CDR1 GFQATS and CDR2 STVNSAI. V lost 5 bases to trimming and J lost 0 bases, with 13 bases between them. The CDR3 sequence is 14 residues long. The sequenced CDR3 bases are TGTGGTGCTTCCCAGGGGCCTTCAAACACAGAAGTCTTC. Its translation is CGASQGPSNTEVF. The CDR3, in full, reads CGASQGPSNTEVFF.

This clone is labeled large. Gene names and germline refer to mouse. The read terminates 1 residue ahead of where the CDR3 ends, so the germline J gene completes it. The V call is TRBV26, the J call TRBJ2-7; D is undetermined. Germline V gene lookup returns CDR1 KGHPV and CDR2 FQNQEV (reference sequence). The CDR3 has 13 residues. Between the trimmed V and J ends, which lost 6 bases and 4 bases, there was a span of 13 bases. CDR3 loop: CASSPLDNYEQYF. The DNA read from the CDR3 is TGTGCCAGCAGCCCCCTCGACAATTATGAACAGTAC.

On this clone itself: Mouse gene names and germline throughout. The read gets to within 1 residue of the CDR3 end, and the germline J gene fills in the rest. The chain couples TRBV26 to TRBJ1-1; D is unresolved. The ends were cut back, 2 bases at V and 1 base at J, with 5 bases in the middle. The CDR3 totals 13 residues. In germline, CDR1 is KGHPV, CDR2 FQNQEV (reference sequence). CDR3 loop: CASSLTGNTEVFF. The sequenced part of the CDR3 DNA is TGTGCCAGCAGTCTGACGGGAAACACAGAAGTCTTC.

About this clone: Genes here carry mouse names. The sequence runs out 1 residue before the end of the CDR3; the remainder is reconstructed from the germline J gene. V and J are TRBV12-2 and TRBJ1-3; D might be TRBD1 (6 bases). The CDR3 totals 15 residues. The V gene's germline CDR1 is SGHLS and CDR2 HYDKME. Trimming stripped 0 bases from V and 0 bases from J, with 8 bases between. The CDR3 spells CASSLGTISGNTLYF. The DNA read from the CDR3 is TGTGCCAGCTCTCTCGGGACAATTTCTGGAAATACGCTCTAT. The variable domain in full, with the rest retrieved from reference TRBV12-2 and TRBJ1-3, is NSGVVQSPRYIIKGKGERSILKCIPISGHLSVAWYQQTQGQELKFFIQHYDKMERDKGNLPSRFSVQQFDDYHSEMNMSALELEDSAVYFCASSLGTISGNTLYFGEGSRLIVV.

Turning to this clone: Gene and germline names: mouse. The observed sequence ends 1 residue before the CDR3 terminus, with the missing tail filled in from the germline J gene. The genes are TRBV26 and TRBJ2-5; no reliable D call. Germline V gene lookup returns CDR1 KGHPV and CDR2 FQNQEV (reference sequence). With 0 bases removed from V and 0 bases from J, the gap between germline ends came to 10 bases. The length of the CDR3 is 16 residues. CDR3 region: CASSLSRALNQDTQYF. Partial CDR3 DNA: TGTGCCAGCAGTCTGTCCCGGGCTCTTAACCAAGACACCCAGTAC.

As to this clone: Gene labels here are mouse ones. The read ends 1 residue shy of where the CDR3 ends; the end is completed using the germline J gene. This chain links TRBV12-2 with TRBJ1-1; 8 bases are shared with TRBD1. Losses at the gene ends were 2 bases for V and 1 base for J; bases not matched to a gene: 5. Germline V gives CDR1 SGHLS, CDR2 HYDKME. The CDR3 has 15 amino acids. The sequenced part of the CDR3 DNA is TGTGCCAGCTCTCCTGGACAGGGACAAAACACAGAAGTCTTC. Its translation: CASSPGQGQNTEVF. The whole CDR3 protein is CASSPGQGQNTEVFF. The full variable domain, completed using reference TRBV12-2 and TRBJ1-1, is NSGVVQSPRYIIKGKGERSILKCIPISGHLSVAWYQQTQGQELKFFIQHYDKMERDKGNLPSRFSVQQFDDYHSEMNMSALELEDSAVYFCASSPGQGQNTEVFFGKGTRLTVV.

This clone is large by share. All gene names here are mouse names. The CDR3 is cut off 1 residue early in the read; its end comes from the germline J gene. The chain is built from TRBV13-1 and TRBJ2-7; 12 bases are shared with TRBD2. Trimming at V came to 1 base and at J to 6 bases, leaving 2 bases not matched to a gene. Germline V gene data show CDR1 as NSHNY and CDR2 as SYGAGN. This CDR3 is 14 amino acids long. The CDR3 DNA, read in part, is TGTGCCAGCAGTGATCGGGACTGGGGGGTTGAACAGTAC. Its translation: CASSDRDWGVEQY. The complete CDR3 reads CASSDRDWGVEQYF.

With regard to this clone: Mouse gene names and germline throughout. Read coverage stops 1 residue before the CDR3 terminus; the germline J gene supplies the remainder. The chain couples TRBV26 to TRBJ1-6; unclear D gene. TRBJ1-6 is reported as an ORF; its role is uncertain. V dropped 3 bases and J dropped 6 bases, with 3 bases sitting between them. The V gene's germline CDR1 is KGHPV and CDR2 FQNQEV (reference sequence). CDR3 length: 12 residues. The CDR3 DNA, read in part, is TGTGCCAGCAGTCTAAGTAATTCGCCCCTCTAC. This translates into CASSLSNSPLY. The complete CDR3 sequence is CASSLSNSPLYF.

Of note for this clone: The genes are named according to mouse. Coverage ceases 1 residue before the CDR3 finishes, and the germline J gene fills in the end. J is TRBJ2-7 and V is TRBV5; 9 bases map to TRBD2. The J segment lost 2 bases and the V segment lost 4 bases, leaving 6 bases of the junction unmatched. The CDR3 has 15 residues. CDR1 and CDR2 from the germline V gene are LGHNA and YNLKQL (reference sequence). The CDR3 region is CASSPLGGGTYEQYF. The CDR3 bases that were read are TGTGCCAGCAGCCCCCTGGGGGGGGGTACCTATGAACAGTAC.

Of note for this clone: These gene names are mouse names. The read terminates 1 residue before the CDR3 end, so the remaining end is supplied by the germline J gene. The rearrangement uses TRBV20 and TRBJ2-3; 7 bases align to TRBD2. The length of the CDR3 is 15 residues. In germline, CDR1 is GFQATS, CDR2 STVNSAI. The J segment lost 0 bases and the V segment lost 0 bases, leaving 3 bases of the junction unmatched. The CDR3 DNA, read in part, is TGTGGTGCTAGGGACTGGGGGACTAGTGCAGAAACGCTGTAT. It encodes CGARDWGTSAETLY. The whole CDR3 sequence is CGARDWGTSAETLYF.

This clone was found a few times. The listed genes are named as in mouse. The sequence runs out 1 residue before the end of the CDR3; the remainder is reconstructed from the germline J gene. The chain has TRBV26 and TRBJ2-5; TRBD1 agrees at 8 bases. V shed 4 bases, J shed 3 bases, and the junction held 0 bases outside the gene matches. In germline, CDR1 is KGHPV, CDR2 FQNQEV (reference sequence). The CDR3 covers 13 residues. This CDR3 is CASSRTGQDTQYF. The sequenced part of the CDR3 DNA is TGTGCCAGCAGTCGGACAGGGCAAGACACCCAGTAC. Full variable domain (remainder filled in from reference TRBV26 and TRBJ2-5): NSKVIQTPRYLVKGQGQKAKMRCIPEKGHPVVFWYQQNKNNEFKFLINFQNQEVLQQIDMTEKRFSAECPSNSPCSLEIQSSEAGDSALYLCASSRTGQDTQYFGPGTRLLVL.